The clone carrying this T cell receptor (beta chain) turned up a few times. Its antigen is as yet unknown. Noted treatment: roughly 11-day PBMC culture with coronavirus spike peptide pools or control peptides (ViraFEST assay). Days 3 and 7 saw half the medium swapped for fresh IL-2 medium. Cultured CD4+ T-cell DNA underwent Oncomine TCR Beta short-read sequencing. Using its own MiXCR run on the PCR reads, TCRdb lists one record per CDR3 protein. The data hold 20,000 or so distinct CDR3 sequences, with over 25% observed a single time. This record comes from a study of vaccination and CD4 T cells after COVID-19. About the study: Either the Pfizer-BioNTech BNT162b2 or Moderna mRNA-1273 vaccine was given as two doses.

Per germline, CDR1 SGDLS and CDR2 YYNGEE. There are 14 residues in the CDR3. The V gene lost 0 bases and the J gene lost 0 bases, with 4 bases spanning the gap. Study results and caveats: Nearly all convalescent vaccine-specific clones, 304 of 307, recognized only SARS-CoV-2 spike.

The sample comprised cultured CD4+ T cells from blood. The origin of this receptor is a human donor with COVID-19. V and J are TRBV9 and TRBJ1-5, with D hard to call. CDR3 loop: CASSVGPSNQPQHF. In DNA form, the CDR3 reads TGTGCCAGCAGCGTAGGGCCTAGCAATCAGCCCCAGCATTTT.